The 3 T cell receptor beta chains given below trace back to one sample, sequenced in a study of cytomegalovirus exposure and HLA in healthy donors. The data were produced by immunoSEQ multiplex PCR, yet TCRdb's version contains in-frame clones alone and is incomplete. The sample consists of 150,000 to 200,000 clones, around 92% of them appearing once. Sequenced input: PBMCs. The source of these receptors is a man aged 18 to 35 in good health and CMV-seropositive.

The chain recombines TRBV27 with TRBJ2-3, with 9 bases aligning to TRBD2. The V gene's germline CDR1 is MNHEY and CDR2 SMNVEV (reference sequence). The CDR3 consists of 13 residues. The V and J ends lost 7 bases and 7 bases, in that order; junction bases with no gene match: 6. CDR3 in amino acids: CASISGTSYTQYF. The CDR3 region has the DNA TGTGCCAGCATAAGCGGGACTAGCTATACGCAGTATTTT.

The gene calls are TRBV28 and TRBJ2-5; TRBD2 matches 14 bases. CDR1 and CDR2 (germline): MDHEN, SYDVKM. V shed 5 bases, J shed 3 bases, and the junction held 5 bases outside the gene matches. The CDR3 covers 16 residues. CDR3 protein: CASSAPGLAGEETQYF. In nucleotides, the CDR3 is TGTGCCAGCAGTGCCCCGGGACTAGCGGGGGAAGAGACCCAGTACTTC.

The chain couples TRBV28 to TRBJ1-5; TRBD1 matches 8 bases. V shed 9 bases and J 2 bases; nucleotides not matched to a gene: 3. The germline gives CDR1 MDHEN, CDR2 SYDVKM. The CDR3 is made up of 13 amino acids. CDR3 sequence reads: CASSTGGNQPQHF. The CDR3 coding sequence is TGTGCCAGTTCGACAGGGGGCAATCAGCCCCAGCATTTT. Supplemented by reference TRBV28 and TRBJ1-5, the full variable domain reads DVKVTQSSRYLVKRTGEKVFLECVQDMDHENMFWYRQDPGLGLRLIYFSYDVKMKEKGDIPEGYSVSREKKERFSLILESASTNQTSMYLCASSTGGNQPQHFGDGTRLSIL.